The 11 T cell receptor beta chains reported below all come from one sample, sequenced in a study of T cell responses to AZD1222 COVID-19 vaccine. Profiled with immunoSEQ multiplex PCR; TCRdb holds only in-frame clones, not every one. Of roughly 96,000 clones in the sample, under 90% were seen once. The sample was peripheral blood, taken on day 0 of AZD1222 vaccination. These receptors originate from an adult in good health.

This clone came up a few times. The chain has TRBV7-2 and TRBJ2-7; D might be TRBD1 or TRBD2, each matching 5 bases. V was clipped by 5 bases and J by 1 base, with 15 bases between them. CDR1 and CDR2 from the germline V gene are SGHTA and FQGNSA. The CDR3 contains 15 residues. The CDR3 sequence is CASSLRRDGSYEQYF. For the CDR3, the DNA is TGTGCCAGCAGCCTCCGCCGGGACGGATCCTACGAGCAGTACTTC.

The chain is built from TRBV6-1 and TRBJ2-2; either TRBD1 or TRBD2 may fit D (7 bases each). Trimming shortened V by 3 bases and J by 4 bases, and 12 bases separated the two germline ends. The germline V gene has CDR1 MNHNS and CDR2 SASEGT. This CDR3 has 15 amino acids. DNA for the CDR3: TGTGCCAGCAGTGACCCAGGGGGGGTCACCGGGGAGCTGTTTTTT. Encoded protein: CASSDPGGVTGELFF.

The sample holds one count of this clone. The chain joins TRBV7-3 to TRBJ2-7; 7 nucleotides match TRBD2. With 2 bases clipped from V and 0 bases from J, the junction kept 4 bases outside the gene matches. In germline, CDR1 is SGHTA, CDR2 FQGTGA. This CDR3 is 15 amino acids long. The CDR3 is CASSLGGTNSYEQYF. CDR3 in DNA: TGTGCCAGCAGCTTAGGCGGGACTAACTCCTACGAGCAGTACTTC.

The chain combines TRBV18 with TRBJ1-5; 10 bases map to TRBD1. The ends lost 2 bases at V and 5 bases at J; junction bases unmatched: 0. The germline V gene encodes CDR1 KGHSH and CDR2 LQKENI. The CDR3 covers 14 residues. CDR3 nucleotides: TGTGCCAGCTCACCAGGACAGGGGGATCAGCCCCAGCATTTT. Translation gives CASSPGQGDQPQHF.

The gene calls are TRBV9 and TRBJ2-2, with 7 positions matching TRBD1. CDR1 is SGDLS, CDR2 YYNGEE, per germline. The CDR3 sequence is 15 residues long. V was clipped by 0 bases and J by 8 bases; unmatched bases: 7. CDR3 nucleotides: TGTGCCAGCAGCGTAGTCCCAGGGGGTAAGGGGGAGCTGTTTTTT. Residues: CASSVVPGGKGELFF.

This clone appeared a few times. The chain uses TRBV7-2 and TRBJ1-2; TRBD1 agrees at 9 bases. V was clipped by 5 bases and J by 5 bases; unmatched bases: 9. Germline V gives CDR1 SGHTA, CDR2 FQGNSA. The CDR3 contains 15 residues. The DNA for the CDR3 is TGTGCCAGCAGCCTAGGGACAGGGATGGGGTATGGCTACACCTTC. This sequence encodes CASSLGTGMGYGYTF.

J is TRBJ1-1 and V is TRBV9; no reliable D call. Per germline, CDR1 SGDLS and CDR2 YYNGEE. This CDR3 region has 14 residues. The V end lost 4 bases, the J end lost 2 bases, and 12 bases lay between the germline ends. The CDR3 DNA follows: TGTGCCAGCAGCTTCGGGCCTATTAACACTGAAGCTTTCTTT. Protein: CASSFGPINTEAFF. The full variable domain, in which reference TRBV9 and TRBJ1-1 provide the parts outside the CDR3, is DSGVTQTPKHLITATGQRVTLRCSPRSGDLSVYWYQQSLDQGLQFLIQYYNGEERAKGNILERFSAQQFPDLHSELNLSSLELGDSALYFCASSFGPINTEAFFGQGTRLTVV.

V usage is TRBV4-1 and J usage is TRBJ2-3; D is perhaps TRBD2 (5 bases). Trimming stripped 0 bases from V and 0 bases from J, with 13 bases between. This CDR3 is 17 amino acids long. Germline V gives CDR1 MGHRA, CDR2 YSYEKL. As DNA, the CDR3 is TGCGCCAGCAGCCAAGATCCGTCGGGGTCTAGCACAGATACGCAGTATTTT. As protein: CASSQDPSGSSTDTQYF.

The rearrangement joins TRBV4-1 to TRBJ1-3; TRBD1 aligns across 9 bases. V lost 0 bases, J lost 7 bases, and 1 base stayed unmatched. This CDR3 comprises 14 residues. Germline loops: CDR1 MGHRA, CDR2 YSYEKL. In DNA form, the CDR3 reads TGCGCCAGCAGCCAAGAAGGACAGGGGAACACCATATATTTT. It codes for CASSQEGQGNTIYF.

The chain is built from TRBV30 and TRBJ1-5; TRBD1 might be the D (5 bases). This CDR3 spans 13 amino acids. Per the germline V gene, CDR1 is GTSNPN and CDR2 is SVGIG (reference sequence). Trimming shortened V by 5 bases and J by 0 bases, and 8 bases separated the two germline ends. CDR3 residues: CAWGGYSNQPQHF. CDR3 DNA sequence: TGTGCCTGGGGGGGATATAGCAATCAGCCCCAGCATTTT.

The chain joins TRBV30 to TRBJ1-4; the match to TRBD1 covers 9 bases. The CDR3 sequence is 15 residues long. CDR1 GTSNPN and CDR2 SVGIG come from the germline V gene (reference sequence). V dropped 0 bases and J dropped 5; count of bases not matched to a gene: 4. The CDR3 coding sequence is TGTGCCTGGAGTGTACGGGGGACAGGGAATGAAAAACTGTTTTTT. This sequence encodes CAWSVRGTGNEKLFF.